This is a list of T cell receptor beta chains from one sample in a study of shared clonotypes between healthy human individuals. Measured with immunoSEQ multiplex PCR; TCRdb has only the in-frame clones, and not every one. The sample includes roughly 2.2 million clones, 80% to 95% of them seen just once. The sequencing input was naive CD4+ T cells from PBMCs. The receptors were gathered from a man between 18 and 29 years old in good health. Some clones in this sample may be carry-over from other donors' samples. Each CDR3 is given without its conserved first and last residue. A D gene is named only where the DNA matches it firmly. Some rows mark clone size as missing; the rest say once, few, many or name a class of expanded clone.

j_call	d_call	clone_size	v_call	cdr3_aa
TRBJ2-5	NA	NA	TRBV21-1	ASSKAKPGTSENGTQY
TRBJ2-7	NA	NA	TRBV7-2	ASSLARAAYEQY
TRBJ1-1	NA	NA	TRBV5-1	ASSLPGAYLTEAF
TRBJ1-3	NA	NA	TRBV28	ASKGGGPSSGNTIY
TRBJ1-3	TRBD1	once	TRBV7-2	ASSLAPGQGTPGNTIY
TRBJ1-5	TRBD1	NA	TRBV7-8	ASSPVGQGGLNQPQH
TRBJ1-6	TRBD1	NA	TRBV7-6	ASSFGTGGNSPLH
TRBJ2-7	NA	NA	TRBV27	ASSLGGYKQY
TRBJ1-1	NA	NA	TRBV7-8	ASTDREARQKAF
TRBJ1-2	NA	NA	TRBV5-4	ASSLVGYGGYT
TRBJ2-1	TRBD2	NA	TRBV18	ASSPRLAGEEEQF
TRBJ1-4	TRBD1	NA	TRBV28	ASSLPRTGREKLF
TRBJ1-5	NA	NA	TRBV28	ASLDFRKGRNQPQH
TRBJ2-2	NA	NA	TRBV5-1	ASSRVAAGDAGELF
TRBJ2-1	NA	NA	TRBV27	ASSPTRNSYNEQF
TRBJ2-1	NA	NA	TRBV28	ATRISSYNEQF
TRBJ2-1	NA	NA	TRBV5-1	ASSLVAGYNEQF
TRBJ1-4	NA	NA	TRBV19	ASSSRTPAANEKLF
TRBJ1-1	NA	NA	TRBV6-6	ASSYSSAGANTEAF
TRBJ2-1	NA	NA	TRBV28	ASSLTAPPDNEQF
TRBJ2-5	TRBD2	NA	TRBV7-2	ASSSNRGGTQY
TRBJ2-1	NA	once	TRBV6-4	ASSDRTAPSYNEQF
TRBJ1-2	NA	NA	TRBV30	AWAQGGGGYT
TRBJ1-1	NA	NA	TRBV4-2	ASSRDGENTEAF
TRBJ2-7	NA	NA	TRBV7-9	ASTGGGYEQY
TRBJ2-3	TRBD2	NA	TRBV11-1	ASSLGTSGIYADTQY
TRBJ1-2	NA	NA	TRBV28	ASSLPEGTGGYT
TRBJ2-7	TRBD2	NA	TRBV11-1	ASSRGTSGNYEQY
TRBJ1-5	NA	NA	TRBV7-9	ASSAVDQPQH
TRBJ2-7	TRBD2	NA	TRBV7-6	ASSLMLAGGPGEQY
TRBJ2-3	TRBD2	once	TRBV11-2	ASSSWGGTSGFTDTQY
TRBJ2-5	NA	NA	TRBV10-3	AISGTGQETQY
TRBJ2-2	TRBD2	NA	TRBV7-6	ASSRSGGSWVTGELF
TRBJ2-7	NA	once	TRBV7-8	ASSLLGVDYEQY
TRBJ1-1	NA	NA	TRBV7-2	ASSLLYYEGTEAF
TRBJ2-1	TRBD2	NA	TRBV25-1	ASSGGLASYNEQF
TRBJ1-3	NA	NA	TRBV7-9	ASSFSWSGSGNTIY
TRBJ1-4	NA	NA	TRBV5-1	ASSFDDRPNEKLF
TRBJ2-5	TRBD2	NA	TRBV11-2	ASSALRTSQETQY
TRBJ2-7	TRBD1	NA	TRBV7-9	ASSPRQGSPYEQY
TRBJ2-7	NA	NA	TRBV6-5	ASSYKDQSYEQY
TRBJ2-3	NA	NA	TRBV4-1	ASSQDRGYSTDTQY
TRBJ2-7	TRBD2	NA	TRBV18	ASSPQGLTVLHEQY
TRBJ2-7	TRBD1	NA	TRBV6-1	ASSGTGGPGPYEQY
TRBJ2-7	TRBD1	NA	TRBV28	ASRSTGGGHYEQY
TRBJ2-6	NA	NA	TRBV7-3	ASSSPGGSRSGANVLT
TRBJ2-1	NA	NA	TRBV7-2	ASSLYWAGNNEQF
TRBJ2-1	NA	NA	TRBV7-3	ASSSKSGAGYNEQF
TRBJ1-1	NA	NA	TRBV27	ASRRPGVSEAF
TRBJ2-3	TRBD2	NA	TRBV10-3	ATTGPASGRGDTQY
TRBJ1-2	TRBD1	NA	TRBV18	ASSPGPTGEYGYT
TRBJ1-2	NA	NA	TRBV6-1	ASSEAGPYGYT
TRBJ1-2	TRBD1	NA	TRBV4-3	ASSQVSTGQGYGYT
TRBJ1-4	NA	NA	TRBV6-5	ASSYQRSAANEKLF
TRBJ2-7	NA	NA	TRBV27	ASRFRPHYERY
TRBJ2-1	TRBD1	NA	TRBV7-3	ASSLDRENEQF
TRBJ2-7	TRBD2	NA	TRBV5-1	ASSLTSGSSYEQY
TRBJ2-3	TRBD2	NA	TRBV10-3	AINPGTSGRADTQY
TRBJ2-3	NA	NA	TRBV28	ASRPGATDTQY